The entry that follows covers one TCR beta chain sequence. This entry comes from a study of patients and donors after allogeneic stem cell transplantation. V dropped 5 bases and J dropped 3 bases, with 8 bases sitting between them. CDR1 is SGHTA and CDR2 is FQGNSA in the germline V gene. The CDR3 covers 13 residues. MiXCR was run by TCRdb on the RT-PCR reads, yielding one entry per CDR3 protein. The sample comprises around 200,000 distinct CDR3 sequences, 35% to 45% of which are singletons, and roughly 10% rests with the top ten. The sample comprised blood, either unsorted or a sorted T cell fraction (not recorded which). This clonotype was obtained from a human donor who was either an allogeneic HSCT recipient or a stem cell or donor lymphocyte infusion donor (not recorded which). It is not recorded whose cells these are; they may come from a transplant donor. The chain has TRBV7-2 and TRBJ1-5; D is unresolved. Written as DNA, the CDR3 is TGTGCCAGCAGCCTGTGGGCCAATCAGCCCCAGCATTTT. Translated: CASSLWANQPQHF. The full variable domain, rest sourced from reference TRBV7-2 and TRBJ1-5, is GAGVSQSPSNKVTEKGKDVELRCDPISGHTALYWYRQSLGQGLEFLIYFQGNSAPDKSGLPSDRFSAERTGGSVSTLTIQRTQQEDSAVYLCASSLWANQPQHFGDGTRLSIL.